The rows below give T cell receptor beta chains drawn from one sample of a study of T cell changes during pregnancy in multiple sclerosis. This table comes from immunoSEQ multiplex PCR, and its TCRdb copy is limited to in-frame clones, with some not included. This sample carries tens of thousands of clones, about 91% of them seen once, and the ten largest clones take around 1.8%. Sequencing used CD4+ T cells from peripheral blood mononuclear cells, obtained after pregnancy. The receptors come from a female donor in good health, enrolled as a control in a pregnancy study. Each CDR3 is given with its conserved first and last residue. The order of the fields is J gene, D gene, V gene, CDR3 DNA, CDR3 protein. The D gene is left open where the match is weak.

>TRBJ1-2|-|TRBV6-5
TGTGCCAGCAGTTACGATGGCCCACGGGGCTATGGCTACACCTTC
CASSYDGPRGYGYTF
>TRBJ1-4|-|TRBV19
TGTGCCAGTAGTCTAGGACAGCATGAAAAACTGTTTTTT
CASSLGQHEKLFF
>TRBJ1-1|-|TRBV6-5
TGTGCCAGTACCGCGCAGCGCGGGGATACTGAAGCTTTCTTT
CASTAQRGDTEAFF
>TRBJ2-3|TRBD2|TRBV18
TGTGCCAGCTCTCGGTCACTAGCGGGAGGAGATACGCAGTATTTT
CASSRSLAGGDTQYF
>TRBJ2-1|TRBD2|TRBV30
TGTGCCTGGAGTGGGATAAGCGGGAGCTCCTACAATGAGCAGTTCTTC
CAWSGISGSSYNEQFF
>TRBJ2-7|-|TRBV6-1
TGTGCCAGCAGTGAAGTCAGGGACTACGAGCAGTACTTC
CASSEVRDYEQYF
>TRBJ2-7|TRBD1|TRBV7-2
TGTGCCAGCAGCGACGGACAGGGACGGAGCGAGCAGTACTTC
CASSDGQGRSEQYF
>TRBJ1-2|TRBD1|TRBV4-2
TGTGCCAGCAGCCAAGATACATTGGGACAGCATGGCTACACCTTC
CASSQDTLGQHGYTF
>TRBJ2-1|-|TRBV6-1
TGTGCCAGCAGCCCAGAGGGCGATGAGCAGTTCTTC
CASSPEGDEQFF
>TRBJ1-1|TRBD1|TRBV5-1
TGCGCCAGCAGCTTCGACAGGGGTACTGAAGCTTTCTTT
CASSFDRGTEAFF
>TRBJ2-1|TRBD1|TRBV11-2
TGTGCCAGCAGCAGAAACCAGGGGGTTTCGATTCGGGCTGAGCAGTTCTTC
CASSRNQGVSIRAEQFF
>TRBJ2-6|-|TRBV2
TGTGCCAGCAGTGAAGCGATCTTTAGGGGGATGGGCTCTGGGGCCAACGTCCTGACTTTC
CASSEAIFRGMGSGANVLTF
>TRBJ1-3|-|TRBV15
TGTGCCACCAGCAGAGCCCCGGGAGACGGAAACACCATATATTTT
CATSRAPGDGNTIYF
>TRBJ1-1|TRBD1|TRBV5-1
TGCGCCAGCAGCCCAGGGACAGGGACTTATCTATTTGAAGCCTTCTTT
CASSPGTGTYLFEAFF
>TRBJ1-3|-|TRBV7-9
TGTGCCAGCACCCAAGGGGTTAGTGGAAACACCATATATTTT
CASTQGVSGNTIYF
>TRBJ2-3|-|TRBV9
TGTGCCAGCAGCGTAGGCAGGGCTAGCACAGATACGCAGTATTTT
CASSVGRASTDTQYF